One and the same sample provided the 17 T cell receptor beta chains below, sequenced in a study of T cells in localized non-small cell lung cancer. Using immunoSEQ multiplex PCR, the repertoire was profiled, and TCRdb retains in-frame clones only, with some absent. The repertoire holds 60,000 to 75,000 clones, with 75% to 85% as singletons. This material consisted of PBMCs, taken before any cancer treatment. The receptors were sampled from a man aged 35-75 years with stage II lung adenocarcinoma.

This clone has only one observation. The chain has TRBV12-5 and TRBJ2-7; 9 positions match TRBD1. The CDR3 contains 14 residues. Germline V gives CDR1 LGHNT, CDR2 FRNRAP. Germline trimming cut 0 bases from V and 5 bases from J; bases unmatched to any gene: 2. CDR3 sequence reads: CASGLVQGAHEQYF. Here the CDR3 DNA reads TGTGCTAGTGGTTTGGTACAGGGGGCCCACGAGCAGTACTTC.

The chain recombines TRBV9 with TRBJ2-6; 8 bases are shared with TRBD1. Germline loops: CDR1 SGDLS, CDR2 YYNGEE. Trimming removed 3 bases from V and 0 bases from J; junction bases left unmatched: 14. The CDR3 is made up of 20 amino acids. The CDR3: CASSALSGTGFNSGANVLTF. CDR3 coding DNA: TGTGCCAGCAGCGCTTTATCCGGGACAGGATTCAACTCTGGGGCCAACGTCCTGACTTTC.

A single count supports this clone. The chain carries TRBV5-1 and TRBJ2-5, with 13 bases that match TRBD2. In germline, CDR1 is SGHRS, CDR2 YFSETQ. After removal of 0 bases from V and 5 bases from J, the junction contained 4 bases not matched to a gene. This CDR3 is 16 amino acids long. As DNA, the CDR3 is TGCGCCAGCAGCTTGGGGACTAGCGGGAGTGCGGAGACCCAGTACTTC. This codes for CASSLGTSGSAETQYF.

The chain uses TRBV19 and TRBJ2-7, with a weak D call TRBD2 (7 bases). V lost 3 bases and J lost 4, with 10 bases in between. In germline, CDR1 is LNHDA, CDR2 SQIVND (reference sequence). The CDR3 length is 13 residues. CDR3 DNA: TGTGCCAGTAGTATGGGGGGGGCGTACGAGCAGTACTTC. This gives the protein CASSMGGAYEQYF.

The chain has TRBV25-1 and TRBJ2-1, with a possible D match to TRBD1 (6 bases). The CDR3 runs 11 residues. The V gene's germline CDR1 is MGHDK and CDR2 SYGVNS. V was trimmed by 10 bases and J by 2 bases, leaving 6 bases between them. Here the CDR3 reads CATGAYNEQFF. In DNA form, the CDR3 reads TGTGCCACAGGGGCCTACAATGAGCAGTTCTTC.

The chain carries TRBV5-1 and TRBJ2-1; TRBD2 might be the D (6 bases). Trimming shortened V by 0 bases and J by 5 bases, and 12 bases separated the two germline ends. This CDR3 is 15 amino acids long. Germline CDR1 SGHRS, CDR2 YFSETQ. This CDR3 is CASSLESPSDNEQFF. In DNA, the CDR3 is TGCGCCAGCAGCTTGGAGTCCCCTAGCGACAATGAGCAGTTCTTC.

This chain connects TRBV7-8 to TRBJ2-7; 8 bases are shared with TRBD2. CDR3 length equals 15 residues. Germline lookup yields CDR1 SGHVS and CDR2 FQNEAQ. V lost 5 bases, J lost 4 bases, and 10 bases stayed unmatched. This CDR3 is CASSPSSGSLYEQYF. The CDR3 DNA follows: TGTGCCAGCAGCCCTTCAAGCGGGAGCCTATACGAGCAGTACTTC. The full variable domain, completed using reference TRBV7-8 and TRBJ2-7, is GAGVSQSPRYKVAKRGQDVALRCDPISGHVSLFWYQQALGQGPEFLTYFQNEAQLDKSGLPSDRFFAERPEGSVSTLKIQRTQQEDSAVYLCASSPSSGSLYEQYFGPGTRLTVT.

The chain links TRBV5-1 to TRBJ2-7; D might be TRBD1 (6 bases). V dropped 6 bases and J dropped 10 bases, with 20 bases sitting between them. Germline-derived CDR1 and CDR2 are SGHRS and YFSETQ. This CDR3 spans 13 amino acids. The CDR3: CASTMTGWTPQYF. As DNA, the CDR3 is TGCGCCAGCACAATGACAGGTTGGACGCCCCAGTACTTC.

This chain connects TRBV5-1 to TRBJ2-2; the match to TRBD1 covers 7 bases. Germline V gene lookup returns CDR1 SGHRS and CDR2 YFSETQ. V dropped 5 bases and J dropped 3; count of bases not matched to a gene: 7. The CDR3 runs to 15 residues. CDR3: CASSPRTGDTGELFF. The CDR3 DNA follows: TGCGCCAGCAGTCCAAGGACAGGCGACACCGGGGAGCTGTTTTTT. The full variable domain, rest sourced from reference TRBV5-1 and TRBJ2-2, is KAGVTQTPRYLIKTRGQQVTLSCSPISGHRSVSWYQQTPGQGLQFLFEYFSETQRNKGNFPGRFSGRQFSNSRSEMNVSTLELGDSALYLCASSPRTGDTGELFFGEGSRLTVL.

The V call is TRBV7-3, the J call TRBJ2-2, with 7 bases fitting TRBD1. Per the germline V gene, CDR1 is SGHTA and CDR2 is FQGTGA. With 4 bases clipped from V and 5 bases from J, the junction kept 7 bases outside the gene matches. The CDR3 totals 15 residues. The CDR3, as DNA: TGTGCCAGCAGCTCAACAGGGGATAGGACCGGGGAGCTGTTTTTT. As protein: CASSSTGDRTGELFF.

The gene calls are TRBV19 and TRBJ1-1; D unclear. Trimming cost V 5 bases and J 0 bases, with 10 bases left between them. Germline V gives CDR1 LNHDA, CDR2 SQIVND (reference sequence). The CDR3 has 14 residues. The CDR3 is CASSQRVVNTEAFF. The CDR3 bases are TGTGCCAGTAGTCAGAGAGTTGTGAACACTGAAGCTTTCTTT.

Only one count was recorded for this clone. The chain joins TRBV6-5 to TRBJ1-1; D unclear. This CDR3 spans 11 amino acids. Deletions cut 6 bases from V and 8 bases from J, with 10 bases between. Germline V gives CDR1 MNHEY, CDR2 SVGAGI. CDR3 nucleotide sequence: TGTGCCAGCAGCTACAGAAGAGAAGCTTTCTTT. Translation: CASSYRREAFF.

DNA for the CDR3: TGTGCCAGCAGCGTAGCAGCGACGAACACCGGGGAGCTGTTTTTT. It is translated as CASSVAATNTGELFF. V gene TRBV9 combines with J gene TRBJ2-2; D is uncertain. V was shortened by 0 bases and J by 0 bases, with 6 bases between the two germline ends. This CDR3 is built from 15 residues. Germline V gene sequence: CDR1 SGDLS, CDR2 YYNGEE.

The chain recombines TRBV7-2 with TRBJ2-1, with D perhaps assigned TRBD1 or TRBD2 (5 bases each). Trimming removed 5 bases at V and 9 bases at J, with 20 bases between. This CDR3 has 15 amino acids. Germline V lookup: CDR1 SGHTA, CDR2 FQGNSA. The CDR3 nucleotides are TGTGCCAGCAGCCCCCAAGGGCTCCTGAGGGGTGAGCAGTTCTTC. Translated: CASSPQGLLRGEQFF.

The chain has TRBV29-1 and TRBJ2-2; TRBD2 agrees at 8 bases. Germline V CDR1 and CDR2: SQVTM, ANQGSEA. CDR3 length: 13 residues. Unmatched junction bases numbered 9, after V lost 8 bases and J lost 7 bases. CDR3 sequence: CSHAGLASGELFF. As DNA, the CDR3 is TGCAGCCACGCAGGACTAGCAAGCGGGGAGCTGTTTTTT.

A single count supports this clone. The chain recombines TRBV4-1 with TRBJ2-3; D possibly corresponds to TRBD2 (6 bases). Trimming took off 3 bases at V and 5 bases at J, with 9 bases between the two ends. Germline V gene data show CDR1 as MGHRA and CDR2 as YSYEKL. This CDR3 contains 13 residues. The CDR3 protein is CASSHAGLDTQYF. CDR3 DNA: TGCGCCAGCAGCCATGCGGGGTTAGATACGCAGTATTTT.

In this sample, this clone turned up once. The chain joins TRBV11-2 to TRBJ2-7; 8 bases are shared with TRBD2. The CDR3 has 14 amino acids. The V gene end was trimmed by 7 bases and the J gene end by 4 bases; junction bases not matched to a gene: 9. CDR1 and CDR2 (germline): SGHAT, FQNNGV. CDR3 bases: TGTGCCAGCAACTCCTTCCGGGGGGGTTACGAGCAGTACTTC. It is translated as CASNSFRGGYEQYF.